This T cell receptor beta chain was obtained from a study of blood T cell repertoires in COVID-19. Study information: The United States, Italy and Spain provided the acute and convalescent COVID-19 samples. Nucleic acid was either cDNA or gDNA, and it came from T cells, B-cell-depleted T cells, or PBMCs.

Germline lookup yields CDR1 LNHNV and CDR2 YYDKDF (reference sequence). V was cut by 6 bases and J by 7 bases, with 10 bases left in between. This CDR3 has 12 amino acids. The authors' processing: Amplification of reference gene primers provided the estimated nucleated cell counts. Clones were sequenced by immunoSEQ multiplex PCR, and TCRdb holds only the in-frame ones, with some missing. That table gives V, J and clone size, and the DNA gave D and trimming. The sample has about 200,000 clones, about 86% seen once. The chain couples TRBV15 to TRBJ1-5, with a tentative D call TRBD1 (5 bases). This sequence originates from a woman in her thirties or forties with acute COVID-19. Sequencing used PBMCs or T cells enriched from blood (not recorded which). In DNA, the CDR3 is TGTGCCACCAGGGGAGGGGCCCAGCCCCAGCATTTT. Translation: CATRGGAQPQHF.